This TCR beta chain was profiled in a study of monozygotic twins with inflammatory bowel disease. With roughly 17 and 9 cycles respectively, two nested PCRs were carried out on TCRalpha and TCRbeta cDNA. TCRdb reprocessed the 5' RACE reads; each CDR3 protein has one entry and no DNA is given. This table holds 150,000 to 200,000 distinct CDR3 sequences. This CDR3 spans 12 amino acids. Germline V lookup: CDR1 SGHNT, CDR2 YENEEA. The clonotype comes from a human donor with ulcerative colitis or Crohn's disease, or a healthy co-twin of an affected twin (not recorded which). The sequenced material came from blood. This chain uses TRBV11-3 with TRBJ1-2. The CDR3 is CASSAGSYGNTF.